The 16 T cell receptor beta chains below come from one sample, sequenced in a study of cytomegalovirus exposure and HLA in healthy donors. A multiplex PCR was run with 60 Vbeta primers and 13 Jbeta primers. The repertoire was sequenced with immunoSEQ multiplex PCR; TCRdb's copy has only in-frame clones and lacks some. Here the sample spans roughly 160,000 clones, about 80% being singletons. Material for sequencing was PBMCs. These receptors were obtained from a man aged 25-45 years in good health and CMV-seronegative.

V usage is TRBV30 and J usage is TRBJ1-2; 8 nucleotides agree with TRBD1. CDR1 is GTSNPN and CDR2 is SVGIG in the germline V gene (reference sequence). The CDR3 totals 15 residues. Trimming at V came to 2 bases and at J to 4 bases, leaving 9 bases not matched to a gene. The CDR3 DNA follows: TGTGCCTGGAGTAAAGGACAGGGAGAAGGCTATGGCTACACCTTC. Translated, it gives CAWSKGQGEGYGYTF.

The chain carries TRBV4-2 and TRBJ2-5, with D perhaps TRBD2 (7 bases). Gene TRBJ2-7 matches the end of the DNA better, so the J call may be wrong. The CDR3 consists of 14 residues. CDR1 is LGHNA and CDR2 is YNFKEQ in the germline V gene. The CDR3 DNA is TGTGCCAGCAGCCAATCGGGGGGCTTCTACGAGCAGTACTTC. Translation gives CASSQSGGFYEQYF.

This clone was counted only a few times. The chain couples TRBV5-6 to TRBJ2-3; 7 bases agree with TRBD2. Germline CDR1 reads SGHDT; CDR2 reads YYEEEE. The CDR3 contains 13 residues. J lost 2 bases, V lost 4 bases, and 1 base had no gene match. The CDR3 nucleotides are TGTGCCAGCAGCGCGGGGGTCACAGATACGCAGTATTTT. It codes for CASSAGVTDTQYF.

The CDR3 nucleotides read TGCGCCAGCAGCTTTCGGGGAGAGTGGCGAGAGCCCCAGCATTTT. This gives the protein CASSFRGEWREPQHF. The chain has TRBV5-1 and TRBJ1-5; D is unresolved. Germline assignment: CDR1 SGHRS and CDR2 YFSETQ. Trimming removed 2 bases at V and 8 bases at J, with 17 bases between. The CDR3 contains 15 residues.

The rearrangement joins TRBV2 to TRBJ2-3, with 7 bases fitting TRBD1. The trim removed 7 bases at V and 0 bases at J, leaving 4 bases unmatched. The CDR3 spans 14 residues. CDR1 and CDR2 (germline): SNHLY, FYNNEI. In DNA, the CDR3 is TGTGCCAGCAAGGACAGGTACAGCACAGATACGCAGTATTTT. Its translation: CASKDRYSTDTQYF.

The V and J genes are TRBV9 and TRBJ1-4; 7 nucleotides line up with TRBD1. Per the germline V gene, CDR1 is SGDLS and CDR2 is YYNGEE. The CDR3 has 17 residues. The V segment lost 4 bases and the J segment 3 bases; nucleotides outside the gene matches: 12. The CDR3 coding sequence is TGTGCCAGCAGCCCAACGACGCAGGGGGTTTCTAATGAAAAACTGTTTTTT. Translating gives CASSPTTQGVSNEKLFF.

The rearrangement uses TRBV11-2 and TRBJ2-7, with TRBD2 as a possible D gene (7 bases). The CDR3 extends over 13 amino acids. Per the germline V gene, CDR1 is SGHAT and CDR2 is FQNNGV. Between the trimmed V and J ends, which lost 4 bases and 7 bases, there was a span of 14 bases. CDR3 bases: TGTGCCAGCAGCTGGGGGGGCCGGGGGGAGCAGTACTTC. Protein: CASSWGGRGEQYF.

V is TRBV4-1 and J is TRBJ2-7; TRBD1 matches 8 bases. The CDR3 has 16 residues. The V gene end was trimmed by 3 bases and the J gene end by 3 bases; junction bases not matched to a gene: 10. The germline V gene encodes CDR1 MGHRA and CDR2 YSYEKL. The CDR3 loop is CASSHTTGTGDYEQYF. The DNA of the CDR3 is TGCGCCAGCAGCCATACCACCGGGACAGGCGACTACGAGCAGTACTTC.

The V gene is TRBV9, the J gene TRBJ2-2; D remains unclear. V dropped 0 bases and J dropped 6 bases, with 12 bases sitting between them. The germline V gene encodes CDR1 SGDLS and CDR2 YYNGEE. This CDR3 spans 15 amino acids. The CDR3 DNA is TGTGCCAGCAGCGTAGCGGTGTCTATTGCCGGGGAGCTGTTTTTT. Amino acids: CASSVAVSIAGELFF.

This clone has just one count. The chain employs TRBV10-3 and TRBJ1-3; no clear D. V was trimmed by 7 bases and J by 10 bases, leaving 17 bases between them. The CDR3 length is 13 residues. Germline lookup yields CDR1 ENHRY and CDR2 SYGVKD. This CDR3 reads CAITANSDSTIYF. The CDR3 DNA reads as TGTGCCATCACTGCCAACAGTGATTCGACCATATATTTT.

This chain connects TRBV5-1 to TRBJ2-7; 11 positions agree with TRBD1. Germline CDR1 SGHRS, CDR2 YFSETQ. V gave up 4 bases and J gave up 4 bases; unmatched junction bases: 4. The CDR3 totals 14 residues. CDR3 in amino acids: CASSTGQGAYEQYF. CDR3 nucleotide sequence: TGCGCCAGCAGCACTGGACAGGGGGCTTACGAGCAGTACTTC.

The rearrangement joins TRBV19 to TRBJ1-4; 7 bases are shared with TRBD1. This CDR3 has 15 residues. Germline V gene data show CDR1 as LNHDA and CDR2 as SQIVND (reference sequence). The V segment lost 5 bases and the J segment 5 bases; nucleotides outside the gene matches: 8. CDR3 region: CASSPARGGNEKLFF. CDR3 DNA sequence: TGTGCCAGTAGTCCCGCGCGAGGGGGCAATGAAAAACTGTTTTTT.

The chain joins TRBV2 to TRBJ1-5; 8 nucleotides line up with TRBD1. The CDR3 is 17 amino acids. Germline CDR1 SNHLY, CDR2 FYNNEI. Trimming took 5 bases from V and 2 from J; bases not matched to a gene: 11. The CDR3 nucleotides are TGTGCCAGCAGTCCGGACAGGGCCCCCCGGGGCAATCAGCCCCAGCATTTT. Encoded protein: CASSPDRAPRGNQPQHF.

CDR3 in amino acids: CAGQRGTYTDTQYF. DNA of the CDR3: TGTGCCGGACAAAGGGGGACGTACACAGATACGCAGTATTTT. The chain carries TRBV30 and TRBJ2-3, with D tentatively TRBD1 (6 bases). The CDR3 contains 14 residues. Germline V lookup: CDR1 GTSNPN, CDR2 SVGIG (reference sequence). The V end was cut by 8 bases, the J end by 2 bases, with 17 bases between. Together with reference TRBV30 and TRBJ2-3, the CDR3 gives the full variable domain: SQTIHQWPATLVQPVGSPLSLECTVEGTSNPNLYWYRQAAGRGLQLLFYSVGIGQISSEVPQNLSASRPQDRQFILSSKKLLLSDSGFYLCAGQRGTYTDTQYFGPGTRLTVL.

The chain has TRBV25-1 and TRBJ2-7; a weak D match, TRBD1 (6 bases). Germline-derived CDR1 and CDR2 are MGHDK and SYGVNS. The CDR3 has 14 amino acids. V was cut by 7 bases and J by 1 base, with 14 bases left in between. The CDR3: CASIPQGISYEQYF. As DNA, the CDR3 is TGTGCCAGCATTCCACAGGGAATATCCTACGAGCAGTACTTC.

The chain combines TRBV11-1 with TRBJ2-2; D is unclear. Germline values: CDR1 SGHAT, CDR2 FQDESV (reference sequence). This CDR3 comprises 13 residues. Deletions cut 7 bases from V and 6 bases from J, with 12 bases between. The CDR3 coding sequence is TGTGCCAGCACCGCGGTCAGTGCCGGGGAGCTGTTTTTT. Protein product: CASTAVSAGELFF.